The 27 T cell receptor beta chains presented below share a single source sample, sequenced in a study of T cell responses to AZD1222 COVID-19 vaccine. Clones were sequenced by immunoSEQ multiplex PCR, and TCRdb holds only the in-frame ones, with some missing. Found here are about 91,000 clones, 88% of them singletons; the top ten hold less than 20%. The sample here was peripheral blood, taken on day 0 of AZD1222 vaccination. The receptor set was obtained from an adult in good health.

The chain combines TRBV28 with TRBJ1-2; TRBD1 might be the D (5 bases). Germline V gene data show CDR1 as MDHEN and CDR2 as SYDVKM. The CDR3 runs 14 residues. Trimming shortened V by 7 bases and J by 0 bases, and 12 bases separated the two germline ends. The chain's CDR3 is CASMEGPANYGYTF. The CDR3 DNA reads as TGTGCCAGCATGGAGGGACCCGCTAACTATGGCTACACCTTC.

The rearrangement links TRBV3-1 (or the pseudogene TRBV3-2) to TRBJ1-1, with D possibly matching TRBD1 (5 bases). The CDR3 runs 13 residues. Germline V CDR1 and CDR2: LGHDT, YNNKEL (reference sequence). Trimming took 4 bases from V and 11 from J, leaving 17 bases between them. CDR3 nucleotide sequence: TGTGCCAGCAGCCCCGGGTTGGGGGATGGGGCTTTCTTT. Its translation is CASSPGLGDGAFF.

The V and J genes are TRBV6-2 or TRBV6-3 and TRBJ1-1; D is perhaps TRBD1 (5 bases). The CDR3 runs to 12 residues. The V and J ends lost 2 bases and 4 bases respectively, with 5 bases between them. CDR1 and CDR2 (germline): MNHEY, SVGEGT. The CDR3 DNA reads as TGTGCCAGCAGTTACGGGGGCACTGAAGCTTTCTTT. This translates into CASSYGGTEAFF.

The V call is TRBV19, the J call TRBJ2-7; D is perhaps TRBD1 (6 bases). In germline, CDR1 is LNHDA, CDR2 SQIVND (reference sequence). This CDR3 spans 13 amino acids. Trimming cost V 8 bases and J 2 bases, with 13 bases left between them. The CDR3 reads CASGTRTTYEQYF. The CDR3 DNA sequence: TGTGCCAGTGGGACACGGACCACCTACGAGCAGTACTTC.

The gene calls are TRBV7-2 and TRBJ2-2, with no clear D. V lost 0 bases, J lost 8 bases, and 10 bases lay in between. This CDR3 is built from 14 residues. CDR1 is SGHTA, CDR2 FQGNSA, per germline. The CDR3 DNA reads as TGTGCCAGCAGCTTAGCACCCCAGGCTGGGGAGCTGTTTTTT. It translates to CASSLAPQAGELFF. The full variable domain, rest sourced from reference TRBV7-2 and TRBJ2-2, is GAGVSQSPSNKVTEKGKDVELRCDPISGHTALYWYRQSLGQGLEFLIYFQGNSAPDKSGLPSDRFSAERTGGSVSTLTIQRTQQEDSAVYLCASSLAPQAGELFFGEGSRLTVL.

This sequence joins TRBV5-4 and TRBJ2-7, with 8 positions matching TRBD2. Germline CDR1 and CDR2: SGHNT and YYREEE (reference sequence). V lost 4 bases and J lost 3; bases outside the gene matches: 9. This CDR3 contains 15 residues. CDR3: CASSLGLASIYEQYF. DNA of the CDR3: TGTGCCAGCAGCCTAGGACTAGCTTCTATCTACGAGCAGTACTTC.

A remark on this clone: This same CDR3 is encoded by further DNA sequences in the sample. The chain has TRBV7-2 and TRBJ2-7, with D possibly matching TRBD1 (6 bases). Germline V gene sequence: CDR1 SGHTA, CDR2 FQGNSA. CDR3 length: 14 residues. The germline V and J ends were trimmed by 1 base and 0 bases, with 7 bases remaining between them. The CDR3 nucleotides read TGTGCCAGCAGCTTAGACAGGGACTCCTACGAGCAGTACTTC. Protein product: CASSLDRDSYEQYF.

The chain carries TRBV6-1 and TRBJ2-7; 8 bases fit TRBD2. CDR1 MNHNS and CDR2 SASEGT come from the germline V gene. V shed 3 bases, J shed 0 bases, and the junction held 4 bases outside the gene matches. The CDR3 is 15 amino acids. The CDR3 bases are TGTGCCAGCAGTGAGGAGCGGGGGAGCTCCTACGAGCAGTACTTC. The encoded protein is CASSEERGSSYEQYF.

This chain links TRBV6-5 with TRBJ1-2; possible D gene TRBD1, 6 bases. Germline V gives CDR1 MNHEY, CDR2 SVGAGI. Deletions cut 10 bases from V and 4 bases from J, with 16 bases between. This CDR3 is built from 13 residues. CDR3 DNA sequence: TGTGCCACCCAGGGGCCCGAGGGCTATGGCTACACCTTC. Translating it yields CATQGPEGYGYTF.

In its sample, this clone was seen once. J is TRBJ1-6 and V is TRBV7-9; unclear D gene. From germline, CDR1 is SEHNR and CDR2 FQNEAQ (reference sequence). There are 16 residues in the CDR3. Trimming pared 3 bases from V and 8 bases from J, leaving 17 bases between. The CDR3 protein is CASSFSLVRPDSPLHF. The CDR3, as DNA: TGTGCCAGCAGCTTTTCCCTAGTCCGACCTGATTCACCCCTCCACTTT.

In the case of this clone: At one end the junction does not follow the germline gene, possibly because of a read error. The V gene is TRBV5-1, the J gene TRBJ2-1; 14 nucleotides line up with TRBD2. The CDR3 is 15 residues long. The germline V gene encodes CDR1 SGHRS and CDR2 YFSETQ. This CDR3 reads CASSPDPGLAGASVF. CDR3 bases: TGCGCCAGCAGCCCCGACCCGGGACTAGCGGGGGCTTCGGTCTTC.

The J gene is TRBJ2-1, the V gene TRBV9; D tentatively fits TRBD1 or TRBD2 (5 bases each). Trimming removed 0 bases at V and 7 bases at J, with 17 bases between. The CDR3 loop spans 16 amino acids. In germline, CDR1 is SGDLS, CDR2 YYNGEE. CDR3 sequence (DNA): TGTGCCAGCAGCGTAGGGTTTGGGGGAGTGAAGAATGAGCAGTTCTTC. This encodes CASSVGFGGVKNEQFF. Full variable domain (rest looked up from reference TRBV9 and TRBJ2-1): DSGVTQTPKHLITATGQRVTLRCSPRSGDLSVYWYQQSLDQGLQFLIQYYNGEERAKGNILERFSAQQFPDLHSELNLSSLELGDSALYFCASSVGFGGVKNEQFFGPGTRLTVL.

The chain carries TRBV27 and TRBJ1-5; 7 positions agree with TRBD1. Germline values: CDR1 MNHEY, CDR2 SMNVEV (reference sequence). J was trimmed by 7 bases and V by 2 bases; bases with no gene match: 2. This CDR3 is built from 13 residues. CDR3 residues: CASSLRGQQPQHF. The CDR3 DNA is TGTGCCAGCAGTTTAAGGGGGCAACAGCCCCAGCATTTT.

The chain is built from TRBV21-1 and TRBJ1-2. TRBV21-1 is a pseudogene segment. The CDR3 sequence is 14 residues long. The CDR3 DNA sequence: TGTGCCAGCAGTCCCCCCCCTGATAACTATGGCTACACCTTC. This translates into CASSPPPDNYGYTF.

V is TRBV5-8 and J is TRBJ2-7; 13 nucleotides match TRBD2. This CDR3 region has 17 residues. The J segment lost 7 bases and the V segment lost 4 bases, leaving 14 bases of the junction unmatched. The V gene's germline CDR1 is SGHTS and CDR2 YDEGEE. This CDR3 is CASSGGPGLAGVGEQYF. CDR3 sequence (DNA): TGTGCCAGCAGCGGTGGGCCCGGACTAGCGGGAGTTGGGGAGCAGTACTTC.

This chain uses TRBV6-2 or TRBV6-3 with TRBJ1-5; TRBD1 agrees at 8 bases. This CDR3 is built from 17 residues. V lost 5 bases to trimming and J lost 2 bases; unmatched junction nucleotides: 11. Germline loops: CDR1 MNHEY, CDR2 SVGEGT. CDR3 sequence reads: CASSNPGGQGGNQPQHF. The DNA for the CDR3 is TGTGCCAGCAGTAACCCCGGAGGACAGGGTGGCAATCAGCCCCAGCATTTT.

The chain carries TRBV5-5 and TRBJ1-1; the match to TRBD1 covers 7 bases. The junction had 8 bases not matched to a gene; V was cut back by 3 bases and J by 0 bases. The germline V gene encodes CDR1 SGHKS and CDR2 YYEKEE (reference sequence). The CDR3 has 16 residues. The CDR3 DNA follows: TGTGCCAGCAGCTCCGGGACAGCTGAATTGAACACTGAAGCTTTCTTT. Protein product: CASSSGTAELNTEAFF.

The chain has TRBV7-9 and TRBJ1-5; 10 bases align to TRBD1. CDR3 length: 15 amino acids. Germline loops: CDR1 SEHNR, CDR2 FQNEAQ (reference sequence). V lost 5 bases and J lost 7; bases outside the gene matches: 8. The CDR3 here is CASSVGTGVGQPQHF. In DNA, the CDR3 is TGTGCCAGCAGCGTCGGGACAGGGGTCGGCCAGCCCCAGCATTTT.

The gene calls are TRBV5-1 and TRBJ2-7, with a weak D call TRBD2 (6 bases). Germline CDR1 is SGHRS and CDR2 is YFSETQ. Deletions cut 0 bases from V and 5 bases from J, with 12 bases between. The CDR3 has 14 residues. Here the CDR3 reads CASSLVGRSDEQYF. The DNA of the CDR3 is TGCGCCAGCAGCTTGGTTGGGAGGTCGGACGAGCAGTACTTC.

The chain carries TRBV14 and TRBJ1-1; 7 bases line up with TRBD1. The trim removed 0 bases at V and 3 bases at J, leaving 13 bases unmatched. Germline CDR1 SGHDN, CDR2 FVKESK. This CDR3 spans 18 amino acids. Written as DNA, the CDR3 is TGTGCCAGCAGCCAAGATGACAGGGCTTTAGATATGGACACTGAAGCTTTCTTT. Protein sequence: CASSQDDRALDMDTEAFF.

V usage is TRBV5-4 and J usage is TRBJ1-1; 9 nucleotides align to TRBD1. V lost 4 bases and J lost 1; bases outside the gene matches: 5. From germline, CDR1 is SGHNT and CDR2 YYREEE (reference sequence). The CDR3 consists of 15 residues. The CDR3 coding sequence is TGTGCCAGCAGCCCCGCACAGGGGGCGAACACTGAAGCTTTCTTT. It yields the protein CASSPAQGANTEAFF.

The table lists this clone with a few counts. The chain combines TRBV7-9 with TRBJ1-5, with 8 bases lining up with TRBD1. The germline V gene has CDR1 SEHNR and CDR2 FQNEAQ (reference sequence). V shed 5 bases, J shed 6 bases, and the junction held 9 bases outside the gene matches. The CDR3 extends over 15 amino acids. The CDR3 sequence is CASSAGGRRGQPQHF. DNA of the CDR3: TGTGCCAGCAGCGCAGGGGGCAGGAGAGGTCAGCCCCAGCATTTT.

The rearrangement uses TRBV19 and TRBJ2-7, with TRBD1 identical over 8 bases. Germline values: CDR1 LNHDA, CDR2 SQIVND (reference sequence). The V gene end was trimmed by 0 bases and the J gene end by 2 bases; junction bases not matched to a gene: 9. The CDR3 is made up of 17 amino acids. The CDR3, as DNA: TGTGCCAGTAGTATAGATCCTCGGACAGGGATGACCTACGAGCAGTACTTC. This encodes CASSIDPRTGMTYEQYF.

The chain uses TRBV19 and TRBJ1-2; 12 bases map to TRBD1. The germline gives CDR1 LNHDA, CDR2 SQIVND (reference sequence). The CDR3 runs 16 residues. V was clipped by 3 bases and J by 4 bases; unmatched bases: 6. The CDR3 DNA is TGTGCCAGTAGTATTGTGGGACAGGGGGCAAGCTATGGCTACACCTTC. Translation: CASSIVGQGASYGYTF. The variable domain in full, with the rest retrieved from reference TRBV19 and TRBJ1-2, is DGGITQSPKYLFRKEGQNVTLSCEQNLNHDAMYWYRQDPGQGLRLIYYSQIVNDFQKGDIAEGYSVSREKKESFPLTVTSAQKNPTAFYLCASSIVGQGASYGYTFGSGTRLTVV.

The gene calls are TRBV4-2 and TRBJ1-2; the match to TRBD1 covers 7 bases. CDR1 LGHNA and CDR2 YNFKEQ come from the germline V gene. V was clipped by 0 bases and J by 4 bases; unmatched bases: 11. The CDR3 sequence is 17 residues long. CDR3 amino acids: CASSQDQGVRVGYGYTF. The CDR3 DNA reads TGTGCCAGCAGCCAAGATCAGGGGGTACGAGTAGGCTATGGCTACACCTTC.

V usage is TRBV7-9 and J usage is TRBJ1-6, with D perhaps matching TRBD1 (5 bases). Trimming took 5 bases from V and 6 from J, leaving 14 bases between them. Germline assignment: CDR1 SEHNR and CDR2 FQNEAQ (reference sequence). The CDR3 loop spans 15 amino acids. The CDR3 DNA reads as TGTGCCAGCAGCGGCATGGGGGGAGGTAATTCACCCCTCCACTTT. This encodes CASSGMGGGNSPLHF.

The chain recombines TRBV19 with TRBJ1-5; 7 positions match TRBD1. J gave up 3 bases and V 8 bases, and 4 bases lay outside the gene matches. From germline, CDR1 is LNHDA and CDR2 SQIVND (reference sequence). The CDR3 runs 13 residues. The chain's CDR3 is CASAGTANQPQHF. Here the CDR3 DNA reads TGTGCCAGTGCCGGGACAGCCAATCAGCCCCAGCATTTT.